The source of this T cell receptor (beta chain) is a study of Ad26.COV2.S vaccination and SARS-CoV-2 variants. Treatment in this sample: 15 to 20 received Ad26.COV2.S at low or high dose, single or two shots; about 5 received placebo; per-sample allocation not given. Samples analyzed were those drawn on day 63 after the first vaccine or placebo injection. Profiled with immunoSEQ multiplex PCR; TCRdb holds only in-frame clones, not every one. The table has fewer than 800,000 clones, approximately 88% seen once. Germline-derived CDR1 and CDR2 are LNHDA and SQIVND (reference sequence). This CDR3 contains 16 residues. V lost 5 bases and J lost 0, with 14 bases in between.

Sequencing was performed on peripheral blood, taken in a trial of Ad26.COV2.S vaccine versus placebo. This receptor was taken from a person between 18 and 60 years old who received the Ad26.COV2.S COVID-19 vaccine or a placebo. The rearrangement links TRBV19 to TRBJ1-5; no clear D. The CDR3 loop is CASSPRAGVSNQPQHF. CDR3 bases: TGTGCCAGTAGTCCCCGGGCCGGGGTTAGCAATCAGCCCCAGCATTTT.